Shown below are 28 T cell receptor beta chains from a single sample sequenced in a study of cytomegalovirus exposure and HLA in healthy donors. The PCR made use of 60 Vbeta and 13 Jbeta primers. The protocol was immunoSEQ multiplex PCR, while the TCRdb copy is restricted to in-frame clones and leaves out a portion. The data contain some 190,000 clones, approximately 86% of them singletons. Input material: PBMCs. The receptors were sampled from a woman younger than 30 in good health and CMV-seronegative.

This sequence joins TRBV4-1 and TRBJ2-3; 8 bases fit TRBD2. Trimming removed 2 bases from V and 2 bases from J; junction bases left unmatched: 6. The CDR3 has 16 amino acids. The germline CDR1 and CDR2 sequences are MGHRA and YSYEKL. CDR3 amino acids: CASSQKRGGDTDTQYF. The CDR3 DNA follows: TGCGCCAGCAGCCAAAAACGGGGGGGCGACACAGATACGCAGTATTTT.

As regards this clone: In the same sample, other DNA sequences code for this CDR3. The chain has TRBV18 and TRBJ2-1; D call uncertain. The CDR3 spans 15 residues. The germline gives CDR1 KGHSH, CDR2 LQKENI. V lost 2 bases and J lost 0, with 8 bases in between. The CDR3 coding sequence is TGTGCCAGCTCACCAAACAGCTACTCCTACAATGAGCAGTTCTTC. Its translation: CASSPNSYSYNEQFF.

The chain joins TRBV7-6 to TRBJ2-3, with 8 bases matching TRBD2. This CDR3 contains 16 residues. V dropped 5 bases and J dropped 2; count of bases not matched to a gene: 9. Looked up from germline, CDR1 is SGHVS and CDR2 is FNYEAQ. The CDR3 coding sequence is TGTGCCAGCAGCCTGGATGGACTAGCTACCACAGATACGCAGTATTTT. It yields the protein CASSLDGLATTDTQYF.

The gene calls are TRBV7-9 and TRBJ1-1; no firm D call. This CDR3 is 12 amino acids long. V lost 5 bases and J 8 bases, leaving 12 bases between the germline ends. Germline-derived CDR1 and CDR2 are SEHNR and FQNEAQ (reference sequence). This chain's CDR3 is CASSLNPGEAFF. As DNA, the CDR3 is TGTGCCAGCAGCCTAAACCCGGGGGAAGCTTTCTTT.

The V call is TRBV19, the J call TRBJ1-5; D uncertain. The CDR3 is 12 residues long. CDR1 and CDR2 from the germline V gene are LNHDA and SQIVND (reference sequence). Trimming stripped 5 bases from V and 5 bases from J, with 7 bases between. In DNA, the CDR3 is TGTGCCAGTAGTTTCGGGGATCAGCCCCAGCATTTT. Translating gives CASSFGDQPQHF.

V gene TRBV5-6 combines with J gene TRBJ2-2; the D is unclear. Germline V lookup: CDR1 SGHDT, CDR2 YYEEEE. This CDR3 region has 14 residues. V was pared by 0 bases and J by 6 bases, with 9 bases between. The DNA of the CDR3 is TGTGCCAGCAGCTTGGAGCGTCGACCCGGGGAGCTGTTTTTT. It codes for CASSLERRPGELFF.

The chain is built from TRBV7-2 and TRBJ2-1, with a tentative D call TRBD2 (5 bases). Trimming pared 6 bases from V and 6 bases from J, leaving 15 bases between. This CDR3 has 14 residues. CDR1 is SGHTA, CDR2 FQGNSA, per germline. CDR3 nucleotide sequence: TGTGCCAGCAGGTTATGGGATGAGGGCAATGAGCAGTTCTTC. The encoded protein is CASRLWDEGNEQFF.

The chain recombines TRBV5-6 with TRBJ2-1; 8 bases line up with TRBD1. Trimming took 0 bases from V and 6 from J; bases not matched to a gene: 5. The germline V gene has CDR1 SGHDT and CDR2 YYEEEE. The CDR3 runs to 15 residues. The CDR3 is CASSLDRGLGNEQFF. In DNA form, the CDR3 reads TGTGCCAGCAGCTTGGACAGGGGGTTGGGCAATGAGCAGTTCTTC.

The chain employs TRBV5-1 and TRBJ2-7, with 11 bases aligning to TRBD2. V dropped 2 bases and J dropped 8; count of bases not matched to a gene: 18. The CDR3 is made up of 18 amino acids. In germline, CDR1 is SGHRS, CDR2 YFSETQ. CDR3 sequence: CASSFLQRLTTSGVKQYF. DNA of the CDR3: TGCGCCAGCAGCTTCCTCCAACGCCTCACGACTAGCGGGGTTAAGCAGTACTTC.

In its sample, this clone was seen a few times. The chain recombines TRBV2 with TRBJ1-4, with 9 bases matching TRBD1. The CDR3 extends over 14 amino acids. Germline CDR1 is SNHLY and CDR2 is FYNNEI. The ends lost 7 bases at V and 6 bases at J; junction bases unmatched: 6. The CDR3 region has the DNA TGTGCCAGCAAGGTCGACAGGGGGGATGAAAAACTGTTTTTT. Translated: CASKVDRGDEKLFF.

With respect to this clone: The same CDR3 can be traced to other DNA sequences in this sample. CDR3: CASSSQETQYF. The CDR3 region has the DNA TGTGCCAGCAGTTCTCAAGAGACCCAGTACTTC. The chain carries TRBV28 and TRBJ2-5; D is undetermined. V lost 4 bases and J lost 2, with 2 bases in between. Germline V gene data show CDR1 as MDHEN and CDR2 as SYDVKM. The CDR3 contains 11 residues.

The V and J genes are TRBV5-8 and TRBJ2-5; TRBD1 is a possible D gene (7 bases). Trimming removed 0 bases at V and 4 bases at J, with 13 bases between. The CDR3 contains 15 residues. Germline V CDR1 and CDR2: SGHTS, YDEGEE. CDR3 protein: CASSLAQGRGETQYF. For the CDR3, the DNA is TGTGCCAGCAGCTTGGCACAGGGGCGGGGAGAGACCCAGTACTTC.

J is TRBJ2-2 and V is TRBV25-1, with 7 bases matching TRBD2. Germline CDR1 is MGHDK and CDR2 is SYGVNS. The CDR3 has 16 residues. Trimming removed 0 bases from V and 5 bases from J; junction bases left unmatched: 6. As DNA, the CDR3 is TGTGCCAGCAGTGAATATCAATGGGGGGGGACCGGGGAGCTGTTTTTT. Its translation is CASSEYQWGGTGELFF. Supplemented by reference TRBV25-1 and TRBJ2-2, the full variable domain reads EADIYQTPRYLVIGTGKKITLECSQTMGHDKMYWYQQDPGMELHLIHYSYGVNSTEKGDLSSESTVSRIRTEHFPLTLESARPSHTSQYLCASSEYQWGGTGELFFGEGSRLTVL.

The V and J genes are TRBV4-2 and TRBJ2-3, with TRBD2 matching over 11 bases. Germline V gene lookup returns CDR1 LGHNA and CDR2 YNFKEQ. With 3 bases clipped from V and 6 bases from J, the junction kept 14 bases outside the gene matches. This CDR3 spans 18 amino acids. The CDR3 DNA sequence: TGTGCCAGCAGCCACCAAGATCAACTAGCGGGGGACGGCGATACGCAGTATTTT. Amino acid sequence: CASSHQDQLAGDGDTQYF.

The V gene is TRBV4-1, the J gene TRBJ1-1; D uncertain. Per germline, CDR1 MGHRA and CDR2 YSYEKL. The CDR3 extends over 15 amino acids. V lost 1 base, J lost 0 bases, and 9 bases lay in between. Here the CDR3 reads CASSQAYSMNTEAFF. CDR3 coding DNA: TGCGCCAGCAGCCAAGCCTACTCCATGAACACTGAAGCTTTCTTT.

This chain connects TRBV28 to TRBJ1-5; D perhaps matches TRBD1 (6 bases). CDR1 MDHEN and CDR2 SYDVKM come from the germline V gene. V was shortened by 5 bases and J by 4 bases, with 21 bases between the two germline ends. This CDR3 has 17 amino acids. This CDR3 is CASSPTKTGFGNQPQHF. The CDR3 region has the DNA TGTGCCAGCAGTCCGACCAAAACAGGGTTCGGAAATCAGCCCCAGCATTTT. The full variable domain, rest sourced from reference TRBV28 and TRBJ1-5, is DVKVTQSSRYLVKRTGEKVFLECVQDMDHENMFWYRQDPGLGLRLIYFSYDVKMKEKGDIPEGYSVSREKKERFSLILESASTNQTSMYLCASSPTKTGFGNQPQHFGDGTRLSIL.

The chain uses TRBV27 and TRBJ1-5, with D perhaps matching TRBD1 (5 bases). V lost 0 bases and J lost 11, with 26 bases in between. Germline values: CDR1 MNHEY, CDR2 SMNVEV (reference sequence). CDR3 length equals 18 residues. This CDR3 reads CASSLSWGEMPGPQSQHF. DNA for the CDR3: TGTGCCAGCAGTTTATCGTGGGGGGAAATGCCAGGGCCCCAATCCCAGCATTTT.

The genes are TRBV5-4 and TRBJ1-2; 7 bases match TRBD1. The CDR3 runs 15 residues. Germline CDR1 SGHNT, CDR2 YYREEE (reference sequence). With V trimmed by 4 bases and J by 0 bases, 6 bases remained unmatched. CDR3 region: CASSIGTVTNYGYTF. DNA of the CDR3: TGTGCCAGCAGCATCGGGACAGTTACTAACTATGGCTACACCTTC.

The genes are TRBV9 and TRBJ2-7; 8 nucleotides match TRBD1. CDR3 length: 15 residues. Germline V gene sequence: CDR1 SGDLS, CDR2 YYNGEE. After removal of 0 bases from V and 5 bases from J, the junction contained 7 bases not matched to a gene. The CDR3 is CASSVGQGAKDEQYF. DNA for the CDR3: TGTGCCAGCAGCGTAGGGCAGGGGGCTAAGGACGAGCAGTACTTC.

CDR3 residues: CASSTGQGDSPLHF. CDR3 bases: TGTGCCAGCAGTACCGGACAGGGGGACTCACCCCTCCACTTT. This chain uses TRBV2 with TRBJ1-6; 10 positions agree with TRBD1. This CDR3 has 14 residues. Germline V gene data show CDR1 as SNHLY and CDR2 as FYNNEI. The ends lost 5 bases at V and 10 bases at J; junction bases unmatched: 5.

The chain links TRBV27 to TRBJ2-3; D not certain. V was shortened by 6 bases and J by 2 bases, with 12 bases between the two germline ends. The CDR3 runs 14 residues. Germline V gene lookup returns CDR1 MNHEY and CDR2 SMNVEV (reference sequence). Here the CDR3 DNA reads TGTGCCAGCAGCCCCATTTGGCCCACAGATACGCAGTATTTT. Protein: CASSPIWPTDTQYF.

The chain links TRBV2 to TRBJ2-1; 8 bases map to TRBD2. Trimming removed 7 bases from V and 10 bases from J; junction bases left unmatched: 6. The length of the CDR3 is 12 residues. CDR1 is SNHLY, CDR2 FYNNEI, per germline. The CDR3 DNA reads TGTGCCAGCAATGGACTAGCCCCCGAGCAGTTCTTC. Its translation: CASNGLAPEQFF.

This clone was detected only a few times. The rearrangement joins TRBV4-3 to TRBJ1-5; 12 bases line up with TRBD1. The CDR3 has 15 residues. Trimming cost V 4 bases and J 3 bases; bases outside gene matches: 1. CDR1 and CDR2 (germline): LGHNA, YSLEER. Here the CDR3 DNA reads TGCGCCAGCAGCCCGGGACAGGGGGCCAATCAGCCCCAGCATTTT. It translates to CASSPGQGANQPQHF.

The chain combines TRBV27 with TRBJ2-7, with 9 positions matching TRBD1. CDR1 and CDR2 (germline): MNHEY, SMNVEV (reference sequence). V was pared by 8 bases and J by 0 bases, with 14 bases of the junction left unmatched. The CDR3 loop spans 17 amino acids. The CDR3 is CASEGVTGTGSSYEQYF. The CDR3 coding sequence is TGTGCCAGCGAAGGAGTAACCGGGACAGGGAGCTCCTACGAGCAGTACTTC.

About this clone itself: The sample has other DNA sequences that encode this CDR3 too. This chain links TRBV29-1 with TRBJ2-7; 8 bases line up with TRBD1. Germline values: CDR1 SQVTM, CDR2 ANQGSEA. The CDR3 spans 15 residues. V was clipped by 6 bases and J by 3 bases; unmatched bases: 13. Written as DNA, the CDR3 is TGCAGCGTATCTTTTACCGGGACAGGCATCTACGAGCAGTACTTC. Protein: CSVSFTGTGIYEQYF.

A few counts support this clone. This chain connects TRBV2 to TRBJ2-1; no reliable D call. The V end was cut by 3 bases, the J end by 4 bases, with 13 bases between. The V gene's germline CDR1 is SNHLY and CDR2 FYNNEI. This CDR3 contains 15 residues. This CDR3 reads CASSELVPRYNEQFF. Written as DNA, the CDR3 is TGTGCCAGCAGTGAGTTAGTTCCTCGTTACAATGAGCAGTTCTTC.

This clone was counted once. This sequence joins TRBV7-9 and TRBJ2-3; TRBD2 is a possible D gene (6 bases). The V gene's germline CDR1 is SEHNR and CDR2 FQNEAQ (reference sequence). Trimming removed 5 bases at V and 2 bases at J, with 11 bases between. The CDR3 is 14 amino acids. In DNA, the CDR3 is TGTGCCAGCAGCACAGGACTACCCACAGATACGCAGTATTTT. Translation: CASSTGLPTDTQYF.

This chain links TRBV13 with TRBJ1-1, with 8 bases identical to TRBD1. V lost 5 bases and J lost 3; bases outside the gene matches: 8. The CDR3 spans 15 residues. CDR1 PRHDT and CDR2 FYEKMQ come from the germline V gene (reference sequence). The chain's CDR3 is CASSVSGGADTEAFF. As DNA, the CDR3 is TGTGCCAGCAGCGTTTCAGGGGGCGCGGACACTGAAGCTTTCTTT.